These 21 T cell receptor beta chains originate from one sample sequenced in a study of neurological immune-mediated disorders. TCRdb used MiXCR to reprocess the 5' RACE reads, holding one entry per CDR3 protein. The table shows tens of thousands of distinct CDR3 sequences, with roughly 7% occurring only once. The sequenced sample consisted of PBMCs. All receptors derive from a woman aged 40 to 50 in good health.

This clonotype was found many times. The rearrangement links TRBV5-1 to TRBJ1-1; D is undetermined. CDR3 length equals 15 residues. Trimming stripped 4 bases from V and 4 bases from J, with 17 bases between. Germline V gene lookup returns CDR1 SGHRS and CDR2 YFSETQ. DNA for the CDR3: TGCGCCAGCAGCCCCCGAGGGCCTCTGAGCACTGAAGCTTTCTTT. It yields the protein CASSPRGPLSTEAFF.

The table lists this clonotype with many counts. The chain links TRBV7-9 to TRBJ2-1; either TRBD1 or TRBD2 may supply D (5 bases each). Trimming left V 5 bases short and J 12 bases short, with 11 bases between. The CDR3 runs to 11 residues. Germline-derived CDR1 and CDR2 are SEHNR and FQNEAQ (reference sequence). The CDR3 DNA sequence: TGTGCCAGCAGCCTGGGGGTCGGGCAGTTCTTC. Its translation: CASSLGVGQFF.

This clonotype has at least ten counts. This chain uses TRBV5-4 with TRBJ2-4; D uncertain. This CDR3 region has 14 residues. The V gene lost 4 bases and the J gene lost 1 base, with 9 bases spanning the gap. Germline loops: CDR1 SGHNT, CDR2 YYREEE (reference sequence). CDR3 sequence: CASSTELAKNIQYF. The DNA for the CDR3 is TGTGCCAGCAGCACCGAATTGGCCAAAAACATTCAGTACTTC.

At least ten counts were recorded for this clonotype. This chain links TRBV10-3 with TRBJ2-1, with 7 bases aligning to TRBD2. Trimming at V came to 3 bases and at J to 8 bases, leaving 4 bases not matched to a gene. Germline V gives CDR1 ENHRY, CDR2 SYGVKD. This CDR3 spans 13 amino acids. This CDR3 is CAISETREDEQFF. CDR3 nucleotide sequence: TGTGCCATCAGTGAAACCCGGGAGGATGAGCAGTTCTTC.

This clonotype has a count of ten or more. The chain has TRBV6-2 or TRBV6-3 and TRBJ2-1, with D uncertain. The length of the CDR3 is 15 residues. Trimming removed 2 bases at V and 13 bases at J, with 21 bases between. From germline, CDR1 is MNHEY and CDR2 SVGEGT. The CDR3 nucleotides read TGTGCCAGCAGTTACACCAAAAGGTCGACGGAGATTCAGTTCTTC. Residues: CASSYTKRSTEIQFF.

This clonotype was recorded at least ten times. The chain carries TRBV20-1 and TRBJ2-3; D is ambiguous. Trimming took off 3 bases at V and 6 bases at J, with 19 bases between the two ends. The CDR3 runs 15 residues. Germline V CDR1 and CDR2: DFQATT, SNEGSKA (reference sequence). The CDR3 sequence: CSASQTGSPWDTQYF. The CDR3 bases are TGCAGTGCTAGCCAGACCGGATCCCCTTGGGATACGCAGTATTTT.

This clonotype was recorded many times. The DNA of the CDR3 is TGTGCCAGCAGCTTAATCCCCCAGGATGAAGCTTTCTTT. It codes for CASSLIPQDEAFF. The chain recombines TRBV7-3 with TRBJ1-1, with D unresolved. V was cut by 1 base and J by 7 bases, with 10 bases left in between. This CDR3 region has 13 residues. CDR1 is SGHTA and CDR2 is FQGTGA in the germline V gene.

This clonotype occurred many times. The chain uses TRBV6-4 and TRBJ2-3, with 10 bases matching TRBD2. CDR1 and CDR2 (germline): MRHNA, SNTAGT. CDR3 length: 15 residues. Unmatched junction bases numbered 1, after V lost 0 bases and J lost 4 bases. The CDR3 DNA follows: TGTGCCAGCAGTGACTCGACTAGCGGGCCAGATACGCAGTATTTT. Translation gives CASSDSTSGPDTQYF.

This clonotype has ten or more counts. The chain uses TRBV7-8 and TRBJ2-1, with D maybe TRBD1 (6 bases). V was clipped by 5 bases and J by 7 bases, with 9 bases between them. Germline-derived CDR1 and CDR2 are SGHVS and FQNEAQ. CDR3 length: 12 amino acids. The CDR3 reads CASSQRGNEQFF. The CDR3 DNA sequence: TGTGCCAGCAGCCAGAGGGGGAATGAGCAGTTCTTC.

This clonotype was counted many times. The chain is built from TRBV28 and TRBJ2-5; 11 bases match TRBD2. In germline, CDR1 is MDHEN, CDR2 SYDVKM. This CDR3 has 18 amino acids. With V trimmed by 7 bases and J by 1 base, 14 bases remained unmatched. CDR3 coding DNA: TGTGCCAGCACTCATCGGATGCCCGGGACTAGCGGCCAAGAGACCCAGTACTTC. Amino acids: CASTHRMPGTSGQETQYF.

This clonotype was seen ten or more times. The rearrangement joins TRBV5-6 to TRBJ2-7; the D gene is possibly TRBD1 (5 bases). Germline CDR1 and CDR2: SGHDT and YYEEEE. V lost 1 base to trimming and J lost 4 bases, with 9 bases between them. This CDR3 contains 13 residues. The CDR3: CASSLKGLYEQYF. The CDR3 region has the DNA TGTGCCAGCAGCTTGAAGGGGCTATACGAGCAGTACTTC.

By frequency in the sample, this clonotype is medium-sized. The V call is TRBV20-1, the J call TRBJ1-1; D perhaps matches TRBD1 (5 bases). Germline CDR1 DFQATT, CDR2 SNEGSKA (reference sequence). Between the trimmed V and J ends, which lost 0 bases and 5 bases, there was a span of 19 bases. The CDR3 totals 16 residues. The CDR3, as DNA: TGCAGTGCTAGAGAAAGGGCGGACGGGGGTAGGACTGAAGCTTTCTTT. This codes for CSARERADGGRTEAFF.

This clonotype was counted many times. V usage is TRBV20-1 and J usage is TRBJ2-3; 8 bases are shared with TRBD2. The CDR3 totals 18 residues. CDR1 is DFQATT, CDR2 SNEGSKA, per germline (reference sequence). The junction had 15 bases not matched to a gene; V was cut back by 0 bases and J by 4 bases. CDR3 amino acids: CSARDPKASGLRADTQYF. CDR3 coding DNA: TGCAGTGCTAGAGATCCGAAGGCTAGCGGGTTACGGGCAGATACGCAGTATTTT.

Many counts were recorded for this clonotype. In nucleotides, the CDR3 is TGTGCCAGCAGCCAAGCGGCTAGCGGTTGGTTCTTC. This sequence encodes CASSQAASGWFF. The chain couples TRBV3-1 to TRBJ2-1; 7 positions agree with TRBD2. V shed 1 base and J 15 bases; nucleotides not matched to a gene: 6. The CDR3 sequence is 12 residues long. Germline V gives CDR1 LGHDT, CDR2 YNNKEL (reference sequence).

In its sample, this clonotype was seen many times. CDR3 nucleotide sequence: TGCAGTGCCAGACACACTCTTACGGGACTAGCGGGCGCCGAGCAGTACTTC. Protein: CSARHTLTGLAGAEQYF. This sequence joins TRBV20-1 and TRBJ2-7; 12 bases are shared with TRBD2. V trimming: 6 bases; J trimming: 6 bases; junction bases outside the gene matches: 18. The CDR3 length is 17 residues. The germline CDR1 and CDR2 sequences are DFQATT and SNEGSKA (reference sequence).

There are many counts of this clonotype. CDR3 sequence (DNA): TGTGCCAGCAGCTTGAACAGGGTATCGACTGAAGCTTTCTTT. Protein: CASSLNRVSTEAFF. This sequence joins TRBV7-8 and TRBJ1-1; maybe TRBD1 (6 bases). CDR3 length equals 14 residues. CDR1 is SGHVS and CDR2 is FQNEAQ in the germline V gene. V lost 3 bases and J lost 5, with 13 bases in between.

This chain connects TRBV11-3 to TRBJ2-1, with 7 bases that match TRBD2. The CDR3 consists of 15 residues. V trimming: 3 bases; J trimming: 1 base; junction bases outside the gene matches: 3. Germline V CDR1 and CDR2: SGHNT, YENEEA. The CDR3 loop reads CASSFSGKSYNEQFF. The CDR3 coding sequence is TGTGCCAGCAGCTTCAGCGGGAAATCCTACAATGAGCAGTTCTTC.

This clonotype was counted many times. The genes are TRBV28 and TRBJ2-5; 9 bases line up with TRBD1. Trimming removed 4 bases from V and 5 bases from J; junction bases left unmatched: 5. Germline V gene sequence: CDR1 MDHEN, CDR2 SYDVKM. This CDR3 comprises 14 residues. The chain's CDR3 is CASSSGTGRETQYF. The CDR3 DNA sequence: TGTGCCAGCAGTTCGGGGACAGGGAGGGAGACCCAGTACTTC.

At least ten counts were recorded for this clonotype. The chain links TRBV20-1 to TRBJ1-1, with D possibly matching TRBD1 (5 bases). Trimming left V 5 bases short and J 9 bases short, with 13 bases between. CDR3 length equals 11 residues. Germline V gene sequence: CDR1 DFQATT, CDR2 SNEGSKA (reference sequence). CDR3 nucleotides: TGCAGTGCTGGGACGTGGGGGAAAGCTTTCTTT. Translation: CSAGTWGKAFF.

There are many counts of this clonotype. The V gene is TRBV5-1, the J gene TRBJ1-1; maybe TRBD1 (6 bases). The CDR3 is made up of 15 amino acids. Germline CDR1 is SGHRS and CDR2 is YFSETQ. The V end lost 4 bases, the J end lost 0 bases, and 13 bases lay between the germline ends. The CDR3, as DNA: TGCGCCAGCAGCCCACAGGGTTACGTGAACACTGAAGCTTTCTTT. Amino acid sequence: CASSPQGYVNTEAFF.

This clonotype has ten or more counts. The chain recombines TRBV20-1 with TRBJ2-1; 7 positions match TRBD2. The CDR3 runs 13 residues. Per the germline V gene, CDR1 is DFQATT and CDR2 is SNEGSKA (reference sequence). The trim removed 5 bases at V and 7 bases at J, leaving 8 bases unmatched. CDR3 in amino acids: CSAQGPAGNEQFF. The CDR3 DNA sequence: TGCAGTGCTCAGGGCCCAGCGGGAAATGAGCAGTTCTTC.